The 18 T cell receptor beta chains below were found in one sample sequenced in a study of STAT5B mutations in CD4+ large granular lymphocyte leukemia. Data came from immunoSEQ multiplex PCR; TCRdb stores just in-frame clones and leaves some out. The sample consists of under 30,000 clones, about 81% of them appearing once. The sample taken for sequencing was CD4+ T cells from blood buffy coats. The receptors shown here come from a human donor in good health.

This clone was found a few times. The V call is TRBV10-3, the J call TRBJ1-1, with unresolved D. CDR3 length: 16 residues. Germline lookup yields CDR1 ENHRY and CDR2 SYGVKD. Trimming took 2 bases from V and 0 from J, leaving 13 bases between them. The CDR3 is CAISERRGIVNTEAFF. CDR3 bases: TGTGCCATCAGTGAGAGGCGGGGAATCGTGAACACTGAAGCTTTCTTT.

The V gene is TRBV4-2, the J gene TRBJ1-5; 7 bases are a match to TRBD1. Germline trimming cut 3 bases from V and 2 bases from J; bases unmatched to any gene: 4. The CDR3 consists of 15 residues. The V gene's germline CDR1 is LGHNA and CDR2 YNFKEQ. Here the CDR3 reads CASSHSDRGNQPQHF. CDR3 DNA: TGTGCCAGCAGCCACTCTGACAGGGGCAATCAGCCCCAGCATTTT.

The V gene is TRBV7-9, the J gene TRBJ1-6; tentative D call: TRBD1 (5 bases). The germline V and J ends were trimmed by 5 bases and 4 bases, with 15 bases remaining between them. In germline, CDR1 is SEHNR, CDR2 FQNEAQ (reference sequence). The CDR3 extends over 16 amino acids. The DNA for the CDR3 is TGTGCCAGCAGCAGAGGGGACGGTGGTTATAATTCACCCCTCCACTTT. Translated: CASSRGDGGYNSPLHF.

The chain combines TRBV30 with TRBJ2-1; TRBD2 matches at 8 bases. The CDR3 runs 15 residues. J was trimmed by 6 bases and V by 4 bases; bases with no gene match: 11. Germline V gives CDR1 GTSNPN, CDR2 SVGIG (reference sequence). The CDR3 protein is CAWTNSGSGVNEQFF. CDR3 sequence (DNA): TGTGCCTGGACCAACTCGGGTAGCGGGGTCAATGAGCAGTTCTTC.

This chain joins TRBV6-1 and TRBJ2-2, with 7 bases identical to TRBD2. V dropped 10 bases and J dropped 8; count of bases not matched to a gene: 10. The CDR3 contains 13 residues. Looked up from germline, CDR1 is MNHNS and CDR2 is SASEGT. The CDR3 loop reads CAKLGRAVGELFF. Here the CDR3 DNA reads TGTGCCAAGCTAGGGAGGGCAGTTGGGGAGCTGTTTTTT.

The chain is built from TRBV5-8 and TRBJ1-2; tentatively, D is TRBD1 (6 bases). The CDR3 has 14 residues. V lost 0 bases, J lost 8 bases, and 14 bases lay in between. Germline CDR1 SGHTS, CDR2 YDEGEE. The CDR3 nucleotides are TGTGCCAGCAGCTTGGGTCCGGGGGCGAGGGGCTACACCTTC. Its protein product is CASSLGPGARGYTF.

This chain joins TRBV28 and TRBJ2-7, with 15 bases matching TRBD2. With 8 bases clipped from V and 6 bases from J, the junction kept 14 bases outside the gene matches. The CDR3 consists of 17 residues. Germline CDR1 reads MDHEN; CDR2 reads SYDVKM. For the CDR3, the DNA is TGTGCCAGCGAACGGTGGACTAGCGGGAGGGTCCCCTCCGAGCAGTACTTC. Its translation is CASERWTSGRVPSEQYF.

The chain combines TRBV27 with TRBJ1-5; 8 bases agree with TRBD1. CDR3 length equals 13 residues. After removal of 5 bases from V and 6 bases from J, the junction contained 3 bases not matched to a gene. CDR1 and CDR2 from the germline V gene are MNHEY and SMNVEV (reference sequence). CDR3 coding DNA: TGTGCCAGCAGTCTGGACAGGGTTCAGCCCCAGCATTTT. The encoded protein is CASSLDRVQPQHF.

As DNA, the CDR3 is TGTGCCAGTAGTATGGAACTGGGGGGGATCAATGAGCAGTTCTTC. Encoded protein: CASSMELGGINEQFF. The chain has TRBV19 and TRBJ2-1; 7 bases are a match to TRBD2. The V gene end was trimmed by 3 bases and the J gene end by 6 bases; junction bases not matched to a gene: 8. This CDR3 has 15 residues. The germline V gene has CDR1 LNHDA and CDR2 SQIVND (reference sequence).

The chain links TRBV5-1 to TRBJ1-2; the D is unclear. CDR1 and CDR2 from the germline V gene are SGHRS and YFSETQ. The length of the CDR3 is 14 residues. V dropped 0 bases and J dropped 2 bases, with 8 bases sitting between them. The CDR3 region is CASSLEGSNYGYTF. The CDR3 bases are TGCGCCAGCAGCTTGGAGGGTAGCAACTATGGCTACACCTTC.

The chain links TRBV7-6 to TRBJ2-7; D not resolved. Germline V gene lookup returns CDR1 SGHVS and CDR2 FNYEAQ. The CDR3 covers 15 residues. The ends were cut back, 5 bases at V and 0 bases at J, with 14 bases in the middle. The CDR3 loop is CASSPNSLTSYEQYF. Written as DNA, the CDR3 is TGTGCCAGCAGCCCGAACTCACTAACCTCCTACGAGCAGTACTTC.

The chain combines TRBV11-2 with TRBJ2-7, with 8 bases fitting TRBD1. The J segment lost 5 bases and the V segment lost 5 bases, leaving 11 bases of the junction unmatched. The CDR3 length is 15 residues. Germline V gives CDR1 SGHAT, CDR2 FQNNGV. CDR3 residues: CASSPQTGASNEQYF. The CDR3, as DNA: TGTGCCAGCAGCCCCCAGACAGGGGCTTCCAACGAGCAGTACTTC. The variable domain in full, with the rest retrieved from reference TRBV11-2 and TRBJ2-7, is EAGVAQSPRYKIIEKRQSVAFWCNPISGHATLYWYQQILGQGPKLLIQFQNNGVVDDSQLPKDRFSAERLKGVDSTLKIQPAKLEDSAVYLCASSPQTGASNEQYFGPGTRLTVT.

CDR3 nucleotides: TGTGCCAGCAGCGTAGGTGGGGACAGTTCTCATGAGCAGTTCTTC. Encoded protein: CASSVGGDSSHEQFF. The rearrangement links TRBV9 to TRBJ2-1, with TRBD1 matching 7 bases. Germline CDR1 reads SGDLS; CDR2 reads YYNGEE. V was clipped by 0 bases and J by 8 bases; unmatched bases: 8. The CDR3 consists of 15 residues.

This chain links TRBV23-1 with TRBJ2-7; D gene uncertain. TRBV23-1 is identified as an open reading frame with a role that is uncertain. The CDR3 is 15 residues long. Trimming shortened V by 2 bases and J by 0 bases, and 11 bases separated the two germline ends. The CDR3 loop reads CASSQPRPSSYEQYF. As DNA, the CDR3 is TGCGCCAGCAGTCAACCGCGCCCCAGCTCCTACGAGCAGTACTTC.

The chain carries TRBV7-3 and TRBJ2-1; a possible D gene is TRBD2 (5 bases). With 1 base removed from V and 5 bases from J, the gap between germline ends came to 9 bases. Germline CDR1 SGHTA, CDR2 FQGTGA. The CDR3 covers 14 residues. The CDR3: CASSLSRGNNEQFF. CDR3 nucleotides: TGTGCCAGCAGCTTAAGTCGGGGAAACAATGAGCAGTTCTTC.

The chain couples TRBV7-9 to TRBJ2-1; 10 nucleotides line up with TRBD2. Trimming took 5 bases from V and 5 from J; bases not matched to a gene: 9. Germline V gene data show CDR1 as SEHNR and CDR2 as FQNEAQ (reference sequence). The CDR3 is 16 amino acids. CDR3 sequence reads: CASSRGLADIDNEQFF. The CDR3 bases are TGTGCCAGCAGCCGAGGACTAGCGGACATAGACAATGAGCAGTTCTTC.

The chain combines TRBV12-5 with TRBJ1-2, with D possibly TRBD1 on 6 matching bases. From germline, CDR1 is LGHNT and CDR2 FRNRAP. With 0 bases removed from V and 7 bases from J, the gap between germline ends came to 15 bases. The CDR3 is made up of 15 amino acids. For the CDR3, the DNA is TGTGCTAGTGGTTTGGTACTTGGAACCAGGGGTGGCTACACCTTC. Its translation is CASGLVLGTRGGYTF.

The chain joins TRBV7-2 to TRBJ2-7; 9 positions agree with TRBD2. V dropped 5 bases and J dropped 5; count of bases not matched to a gene: 10. The CDR3 sequence is 15 residues long. The germline CDR1 and CDR2 sequences are SGHTA and FQGNSA. The CDR3 nucleotides are TGTGCCAGCAGCCCTAGGGCGGGAGGGTTCGACGAGCAGTACTTC. This encodes CASSPRAGGFDEQYF.